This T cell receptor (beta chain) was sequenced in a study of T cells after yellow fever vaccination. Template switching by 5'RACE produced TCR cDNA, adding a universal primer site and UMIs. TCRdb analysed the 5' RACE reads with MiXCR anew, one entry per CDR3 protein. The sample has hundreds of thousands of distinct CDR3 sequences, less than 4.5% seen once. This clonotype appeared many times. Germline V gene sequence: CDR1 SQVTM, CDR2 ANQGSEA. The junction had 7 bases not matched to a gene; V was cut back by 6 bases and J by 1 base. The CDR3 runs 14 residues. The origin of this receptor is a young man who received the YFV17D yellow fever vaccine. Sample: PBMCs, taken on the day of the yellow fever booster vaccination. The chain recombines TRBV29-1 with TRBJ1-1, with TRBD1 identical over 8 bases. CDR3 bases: TGCAGCGTCGCGACAGGGGAACCGAACACTGAAGCTTTCTTT. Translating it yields CSVATGEPNTEAFF.